Listed below are T cell receptor beta chains from one sample, sequenced in a study of human T cells and chemical hapten exposure. Via MiXCR, TCRdb re-called the RACE reads, giving one row per CDR3 protein. The sample has more than 250,000 distinct CDR3 sequences, 7.5% to 9% seen once. The sequenced sample was whole blood, obtained in connection with sensitization to the hapten diphenylcyclopropenone (DPC). Source of these receptors: a man between 18 and 35 years old with alopecia areata. Some clones in this sample may be carry-over from other donors' samples. Each CDR3 is given with its conserved first and last residue. A D gene is named only where the DNA matches it firmly. For some rows the clone size is stated as once, few or many, or as a class when expanded; others skip it.

>TRBJ2-3|few|TRBV14|TRBD1
TGTGCCAGCAGCCGTTCCGGGACAGGGGCGGCAGATACGCAGTATTTT
CASSRSGTGAADTQYF
>TRBJ1-1|.|TRBV25-1|.
TGTGCCAGCAGTCCTCTAAGGGACAACACTGAAGCTTTCTTT
CASSPLRDNTEAFF
>TRBJ2-3|few|TRBV28|.
TGTGCCAGCAGTTCAGTTGAGGGGATAGGTACAGATACGCAGTATTTT
CASSSVEGIGTDTQYF
>TRBJ1-5|.|TRBV6-2/TRBV6-3|.
TGTGCCAGCAGTTATCGATGGCAGTATAGCAATCAGCCCCAGCATTTT
CASSYRWQYSNQPQHF
>TRBJ1-1|few|TRBV10-3|TRBD1
TGTGCCATCAGTAGGACCGGGACAGGGAACACTGAAGCTTTCTTT
CAISRTGTGNTEAFF
>TRBJ2-3|many|TRBV7-8|.
TGTGCCAGCAGCTTACAGGGTAGAGAGTATTTT
CASSLQGREYF
>TRBJ2-7|.|TRBV10-3|.
TGTGCCATCAGTGAGTCCGGGGGTTCGTTTCAGCAGTACTTC
CAISESGGSFQQYF
>TRBJ2-6|many|TRBV2|TRBD1
TGTGCCAGCAGTCGACAGGGACCCGCCTCTGGGGCCAACGTCCTGACTTTC
CASSRQGPASGANVLTF
>TRBJ2-2|.|TRBV12-3/TRBV12-4|.
TGTGCCAGCACCCCGTCCCTGGTCGGGGAGCTGTTTTTT
CASTPSLVGELFF
>TRBJ2-3|.|TRBV11-2|.
TGTGCCAGCAGTCATGGCCGGTCGCAGCATACGCAGTATTTT
CASSHGRSQHTQYF
>TRBJ2-1|.|TRBV29-1|.
TGCAGCGTGAGCGGTCTTGGCAGTTCCTACAATGAGCAGTTCTTC
CSVSGLGSSYNEQFF
>TRBJ1-5|few|TRBV6-2/TRBV6-3|.
TGTGCCAGCAGTTACTTATCTCGGGGCAATCAGCCCCAGCATTTT
CASSYLSRGNQPQHF
>TRBJ2-7|few|TRBV6-5|.
TGTGCCAGCAGTTACTCAAGTGGGGAGTTGGGAACCTACGAGCAGTACTTC
CASSYSSGELGTYEQYF
>TRBJ2-3|.|TRBV7-2|TRBD2
TGTGCCAGCAGCAAGGGCCCGAGCGGGGGGGCCTTTCGGTTTCTTACAGATACGCAGTATTTT
CASSKGPSGGAFRFLTDTQYF
>TRBJ2-5|many|TRBV27|.
TGTGCCAGCAACACTTGGCCCTCCAGGGCAGAGACCCAGTACTTC
CASNTWPSRAETQYF
>TRBJ2-5|few|TRBV21-1|.
TGTGCCAGCAGCATTGGAGGACAGGTCCAGGAGACCCAGTACTTC
CASSIGGQVQETQYF
>TRBJ1-2|.|TRBV4-1|.
TGCGCCAGCAGCCAGTATTACAGGGTCGGCGGCTACACCTTC
CASSQYYRVGGYTF